The 7 T cell receptor beta chains reported below all come from one sample, sequenced in a study of T cell repertoires in ileal Crohn's disease (dated by TCRdb to the late 2010s). The time point label here, explained by the study, means: neoterminal ileum biopsy at postoperative endoscopy, about 6 months after surgery. The method was the immunoSEQ multiplex PCR assay. The table was pulled from immuneACCESS by TCRdb, which kept in-frame rearrangements only. Such tables lose some clones; where checked, under half of the loss comes from unresolved V genes, and the rest has no known cause. The sample includes about 3,000 clones, with 80% to 90% observed a single time. The ten largest clones capture around 2% of the sample. The sequencing input was ileal tissue. Receptor source: an adult with Crohn's disease.

Points on this clone: The sample has other DNA sequences that encode this CDR3 too. The chain's CDR3 is CASSEYGYEQYF. The CDR3 DNA is TGTGCCAGCAGTGAATATGGTTACGAGCAGTACTTC. The V gene is TRBV6-1, the J gene TRBJ2-7, with no clear D. CDR1 MNHNS and CDR2 SASEGT come from the germline V gene. This CDR3 comprises 12 residues. V dropped 2 bases and J dropped 4 bases, with 6 bases sitting between them.

CDR3 sequence reads: CASKIPEGDTQYF. DNA for the CDR3: TGTGCCAGCAAGATACCCGAGGGGGATACGCAGTATTTT. The chain has TRBV28 and TRBJ2-3, with D perhaps being TRBD1 or TRBD2 (5 bases each). The germline V and J ends were trimmed by 7 bases and 6 bases, with 14 bases remaining between them. Germline V CDR1 and CDR2: MDHEN, SYDVKM. The CDR3 spans 13 residues.

A single count supports this clone. The CDR3 spells CASSPNSAGAGNTIYF. As DNA, the CDR3 is TGCGCCAGCAGCCCGAACTCGGCTGGGGCTGGAAACACCATATATTTT. This chain joins TRBV5-1 and TRBJ1-3; no reliable D call. The germline CDR1 and CDR2 sequences are SGHRS and YFSETQ. This CDR3 is 16 amino acids long. V was cut by 4 bases and J by 2 bases, with 16 bases left in between.

The CDR3: CASSEARTGGPEQYF. In DNA form, the CDR3 reads TGTGCCAGCAGTGAAGCGAGGACAGGGGGGCCCGAGCAGTACTTC. The V and J genes are TRBV2 and TRBJ2-7, with 10 bases identical to TRBD1. The J segment lost 6 bases and the V segment lost 0 bases, leaving 5 bases of the junction unmatched. CDR1 and CDR2 (germline): SNHLY, FYNNEI. The CDR3 is 15 residues long.

J is TRBJ2-5 and V is TRBV13, with 8 bases identical to TRBD1. The CDR3 extends over 15 amino acids. CDR1 is PRHDT, CDR2 FYEKMQ, per germline (reference sequence). V lost 5 bases, J lost 5 bases, and 10 bases stayed unmatched. The CDR3 loop reads CASSPQTGARETQYF. The CDR3 DNA is TGTGCCAGCAGCCCCCAGACAGGGGCACGGGAGACCCAGTACTTC.

The rearrangement uses TRBV28 and TRBJ2-3, with 10 bases lining up with TRBD1. The J segment lost 6 bases and the V segment lost 8 bases, leaving 14 bases of the junction unmatched. This CDR3 is built from 16 residues. Germline values: CDR1 MDHEN, CDR2 SYDVKM. This CDR3 is CASSTGRQGAWDTQYF. For the CDR3, the DNA is TGTGCCAGCTCGACCGGGAGACAGGGGGCATGGGATACGCAGTATTTT.

V is TRBV9 and J is TRBJ1-4, with 7 bases that match TRBD1. V was pared by 4 bases and J by 8 bases, with 8 bases of the junction left unmatched. The CDR3 runs 14 residues. CDR1 SGDLS and CDR2 YYNGEE come from the germline V gene. The CDR3 DNA reads as TGTGCCAGCAGCCCTAGACAGGGAAGGGAAAAACTGTTTTTT. Translating gives CASSPRQGREKLFF.